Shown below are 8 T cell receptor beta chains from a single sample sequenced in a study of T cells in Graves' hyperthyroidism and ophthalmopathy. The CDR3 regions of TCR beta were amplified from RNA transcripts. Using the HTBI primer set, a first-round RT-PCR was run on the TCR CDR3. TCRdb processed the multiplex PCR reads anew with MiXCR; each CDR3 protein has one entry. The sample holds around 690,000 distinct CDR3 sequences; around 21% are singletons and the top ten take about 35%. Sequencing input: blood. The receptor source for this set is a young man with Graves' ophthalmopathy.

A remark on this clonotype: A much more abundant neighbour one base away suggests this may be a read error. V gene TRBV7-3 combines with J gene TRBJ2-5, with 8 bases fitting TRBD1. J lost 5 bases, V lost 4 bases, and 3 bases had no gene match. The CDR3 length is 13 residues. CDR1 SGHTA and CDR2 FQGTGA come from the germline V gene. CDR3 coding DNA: TGTGCCAGCAGCTCGGGACAGGCGGAGACCCAGTACTTC. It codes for CASSSGQAETQYF.

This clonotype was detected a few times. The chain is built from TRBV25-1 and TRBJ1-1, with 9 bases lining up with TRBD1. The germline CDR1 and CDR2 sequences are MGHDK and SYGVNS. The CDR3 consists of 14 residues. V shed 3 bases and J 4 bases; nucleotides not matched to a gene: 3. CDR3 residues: CASSDRDRVTEAFF. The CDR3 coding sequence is TGTGCCAGCAGTGACCGGGACAGGGTCACTGAAGCTTTCTTT.

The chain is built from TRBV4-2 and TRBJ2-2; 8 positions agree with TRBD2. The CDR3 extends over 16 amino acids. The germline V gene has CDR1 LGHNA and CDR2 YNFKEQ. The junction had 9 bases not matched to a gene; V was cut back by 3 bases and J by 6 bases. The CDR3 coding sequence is TGTGCCAGCAGCCATCCCGGGACTAGATACGCCGGGGAGCTGTTTTTT. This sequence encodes CASSHPGTRYAGELFF.

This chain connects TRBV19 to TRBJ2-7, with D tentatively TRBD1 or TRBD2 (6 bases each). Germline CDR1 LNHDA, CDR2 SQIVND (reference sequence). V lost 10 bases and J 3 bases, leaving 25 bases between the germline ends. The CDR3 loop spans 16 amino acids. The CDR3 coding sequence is TGTGCCACCTCGGCAGGGGCCGGGAGAGGGGACTACGAGCAGTACTTC. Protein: CATSAGAGRGDYEQYF.

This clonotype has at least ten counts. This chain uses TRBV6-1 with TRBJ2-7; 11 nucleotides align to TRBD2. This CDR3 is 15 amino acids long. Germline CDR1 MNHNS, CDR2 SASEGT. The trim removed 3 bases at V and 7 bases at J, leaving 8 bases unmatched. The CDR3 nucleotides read TGTGCCAGCAGTGATCTACTAGCGGGAGTACGGGAGCAGTACTTC. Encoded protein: CASSDLLAGVREQYF.

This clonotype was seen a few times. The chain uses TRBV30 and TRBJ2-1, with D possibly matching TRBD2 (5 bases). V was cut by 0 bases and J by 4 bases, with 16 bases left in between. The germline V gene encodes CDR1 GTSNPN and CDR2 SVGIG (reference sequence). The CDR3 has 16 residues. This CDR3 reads CAWSVTRGYGYNEQFF. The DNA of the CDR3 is TGTGCCTGGAGTGTGACACGGGGTTATGGATACAATGAGCAGTTCTTC.

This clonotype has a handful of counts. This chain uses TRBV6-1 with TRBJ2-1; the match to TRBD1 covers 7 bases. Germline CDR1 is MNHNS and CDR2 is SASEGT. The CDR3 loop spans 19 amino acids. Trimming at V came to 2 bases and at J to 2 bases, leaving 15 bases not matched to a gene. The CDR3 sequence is CASSEPRLPTGTPYNEQFF. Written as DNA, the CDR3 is TGTGCCAGCAGTGAACCCCGCCTTCCGACAGGGACCCCCTACAATGAGCAGTTCTTC.

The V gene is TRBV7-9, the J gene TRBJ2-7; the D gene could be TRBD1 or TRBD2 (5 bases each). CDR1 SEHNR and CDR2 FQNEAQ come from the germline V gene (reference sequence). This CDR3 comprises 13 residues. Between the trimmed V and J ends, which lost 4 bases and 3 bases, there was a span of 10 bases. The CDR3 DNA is TGTGCCAGCAGCTCTGGGGCGGGCTACGAGCAGTACTTC. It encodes CASSSGAGYEQYF.